The T cell receptor beta chain described here comes from a study of cytotoxic CD8 clonotypes in ibrutinib-treated CLL. On the study more broadly: Following a median approximately twelve months of treatment, with a range of 6 to 36, response samples were taken.

Libraries were prepared by immunoSEQ multiplex PCR; TCRdb keeps only in-frame clonotypes and omits some of them. The sample has some 200,000 clones; 70% to 75% are singletons. Study-wide points: Clonality climbed at ibrutinib response, then dropped toward baseline at progression. Progressing and sustained-remission patients had different sampling times.

About this clone itself: The antigen is not known.

The source material was PBMCs, sampled after 12 months of ibrutinib treatment. The clonotype comes from a human donor with chronic lymphocytic leukemia.

The CDR3: CSVEGGGRSEQFF. The CDR3 coding sequence is TGCAGCGTTGAAGGGGGCGGGAGAAGCGAGCAGTTCTTC. The rearrangement joins TRBV29-1 to TRBJ2-1; 7 bases match TRBD2. From germline, CDR1 is SQVTM and CDR2 ANQGSEA. The CDR3 contains 13 residues. V was clipped by 1 base and J by 10 bases; unmatched bases: 7.